This T cell receptor beta chain was obtained from a study of blood T cell repertoires in COVID-19. Looking at the study overall: Both acute and convalescent COVID-19 samples were obtained from the United States, Italy and Spain. Sources were T cells, B-cell-depleted T cells, or PBMCs; the material itself was cDNA or gDNA.

In the authors' methods: The authors estimated nucleated cell counts from reference gene primer amplification. The table came from immunoSEQ multiplex PCR; TCRdb's copy has only in-frame clones and leaves some out. The V and J calls and clone size were taken over from that table, and D and trimming were inferred from the DNA. The sample lists 80,000 to 95,000 clones, around 87% occurring once. CDR1 is DFQATT and CDR2 is SNEGSKA in the germline V gene (reference sequence). The CDR3 spans 16 residues. V gave up 3 bases and J gave up 4 bases; unmatched junction bases: 12. This chain joins TRBV20-1 and TRBJ1-2; 9 positions agree with TRBD1. Source material: peripheral blood. The TCR was taken from a human donor in a cohort sampled during active COVID-19. The DNA for the CDR3 is TGCAGTGCTAGTGGGAAGATCGGGACAGGGAGCTATGGCTACACCTTC. Its translation: CSASGKIGTGSYGYTF.